The 6 T cell receptor beta chains in this list originate from one sample, sequenced in a study of cytomegalovirus exposure and HLA in healthy donors. The study ran its PCR with 60 Vbeta and 13 Jbeta primers. Only in-frame clones appear in the TCRdb table, and some are missing; sequencing was by immunoSEQ multiplex PCR. The profile shows about 94,000 clones, roughly three fifths of them singletons. Sequences were obtained from PBMCs. The receptors were gathered from a man younger than 40 in good health and CMV-seronegative.

This sequence joins TRBV4-3 and TRBJ2-5, with 7 bases aligning to TRBD2. The CDR3 is 14 residues long. The germline CDR1 and CDR2 sequences are LGHNA and YSLEER. J lost 5 bases, V lost 0 bases, and 3 bases had no gene match. CDR3 amino acids: CASSQDGGDETQYF. DNA for the CDR3: TGCGCCAGCAGCCAAGATGGGGGGGACGAGACCCAGTACTTC.

This clone was detected only a few times. The chain is built from TRBV27 and TRBJ2-7; 8 bases match TRBD2. The CDR3 is 14 amino acids. The V and J ends lost 6 bases and 2 bases, in that order; junction bases with no gene match: 6. Germline V gene sequence: CDR1 MNHEY, CDR2 SMNVEV (reference sequence). CDR3 residues: CASRSSGSTYEQYF. The DNA for the CDR3 is TGTGCCAGCAGGTCTAGCGGGTCAACCTACGAGCAGTACTTC.

This clone came up a few times. The chain couples TRBV27 to TRBJ2-3; the match to TRBD2 covers 13 bases. V lost 6 bases and J lost 6; bases outside the gene matches: 6. The CDR3 sequence is 15 residues long. CDR1 is MNHEY and CDR2 is SMNVEV in the germline V gene (reference sequence). For the CDR3, the DNA is TGTGCCAGCAGCCCAAGGACTAGCGGGAGTGATACGCAGTATTTT. Its translation: CASSPRTSGSDTQYF.

J is TRBJ2-5 and V is TRBV19; 7 nucleotides line up with TRBD2. The germline V gene encodes CDR1 LNHDA and CDR2 SQIVND (reference sequence). CDR3 length equals 15 residues. The V segment lost 4 bases and the J segment 5 bases; nucleotides outside the gene matches: 10. This CDR3 reads CASSSSGPPRETQYF. The CDR3 coding sequence is TGTGCCAGTAGTAGTAGCGGGCCACCCCGGGAGACCCAGTACTTC.

This clone was seen only a few times. This sequence joins TRBV6-4 and TRBJ2-3, with D uncertain. V lost 3 bases and J 2 bases, leaving 6 bases between the germline ends. CDR3 length: 13 amino acids. Per the germline V gene, CDR1 is MRHNA and CDR2 is SNTAGT. For the CDR3, the DNA is TGTGCCAGCAGTGAAAGAGACACAGATACGCAGTATTTT. Translation: CASSERDTDTQYF.

This rearrangement joins TRBV11-2 to TRBJ1-2; D unresolved. V lost 0 bases to trimming and J lost 0 bases, with 11 bases between them. CDR1 SGHAT and CDR2 FQNNGV come from the germline V gene. CDR3 size: 16 residues. CDR3 DNA sequence: TGTGCCAGCAGCTTAGATAACCCGGGAGCTAACTATGGCTACACCTTC. Its protein product is CASSLDNPGANYGYTF.